Listed here are 6 T cell receptor beta chains from one sample, sequenced in a study of OX40 agonist ivuxolimab in advanced cancers. Here immunoSEQ multiplex PCR was the method, and the copy in TCRdb shows in-frame clones only, minus some. The sample includes about 82,000 clones, approximately 85% of them seen just once. Specimen: CD4+ or CD8+ T cells sorted from blood, collected in a trial of the OX40 agonist ivuxolimab. Source of these receptors: an adult with an advanced solid tumor such as melanoma, head and neck, liver or kidney cancer.

The sample holds one count of this clone. The chain joins TRBV19 to TRBJ2-3; D may be TRBD1 (6 bases). V was shortened by 5 bases and J by 0 bases, with 12 bases between the two germline ends. There are 15 residues in the CDR3. In germline, CDR1 is LNHDA, CDR2 SQIVND (reference sequence). The CDR3 reads CASSWGTTSTDTQYF. The CDR3 DNA reads TGTGCCAGTAGTTGGGGGACAACTAGCACAGATACGCAGTATTTT.

V and J are TRBV5-1 and TRBJ2-3; D is possibly TRBD2 (5 bases). V gave up 2 bases and J gave up 4 bases, with 11 bases separating them. CDR1 is SGHRS, CDR2 YFSETQ, per germline. There are 14 residues in the CDR3. DNA for the CDR3: TGCGCCAGCAGCTTCTCCATTAGCGCAGATACGCAGTATTTT. The encoded protein is CASSFSISADTQYF.

This chain connects TRBV18 to TRBJ2-5; D is ambiguous. Germline values: CDR1 KGHSH, CDR2 LQKENI. Trimming pared 5 bases from V and 5 bases from J, leaving 3 bases between. The CDR3 runs 10 residues. The CDR3 loop is CASSSETQYF. CDR3 in DNA: TGTGCCAGCTCAAGTGAGACCCAGTACTTC.

The chain joins TRBV5-4 to TRBJ2-3; D might be TRBD1 or TRBD2, each matching 6 bases. The length of the CDR3 is 15 residues. CDR1 and CDR2 (germline): SGHNT, YYREEE (reference sequence). Trimming removed 0 bases at V and 2 bases at J, with 10 bases between. This CDR3 is CASSLGGANTDTQYF. The CDR3 DNA follows: TGTGCCAGCAGCTTGGGGGGGGCCAACACAGATACGCAGTATTTT.

The chain uses TRBV7-2 and TRBJ2-7, with 7 bases fitting TRBD1. V was pared by 1 base and J by 0 bases, with 3 bases of the junction left unmatched. Germline CDR1 reads SGHTA; CDR2 reads FQGNSA. CDR3 length: 15 residues. The chain's CDR3 is CASSLVGTASYEQYF. The CDR3 DNA is TGTGCCAGCAGCTTAGTTGGGACAGCCTCCTACGAGCAGTACTTC.

The rearrangement uses TRBV2 and TRBJ1-2; D is unclear. Looked up from germline, CDR1 is SNHLY and CDR2 is FYNNEI. The V and J ends lost 3 bases and 5 bases respectively, with 10 bases between them. The CDR3 is made up of 13 amino acids. The CDR3 spells CASSDEVEYGYTF. The CDR3 DNA follows: TGTGCCAGCAGTGACGAAGTAGAGTATGGCTACACCTTC.